This paragraph covers one TCR beta chain sequence. Its specific antigen is unknown. Per-nucleotide qualities are absent, and no much larger clonotype sits a single base away. The source of the sample is a study of blood T cells in healthy people across ages (dated by TCRdb to 2014 to 2015). Some background on the complete study: In model experiments, template switching captured roughly one uniquely barcoded TCR beta cDNA molecule for every two T cells. To track age-related changes in TCR beta repertoire diversity, the study relied on deep sequencing normalized with unique cDNA molecular identifiers. Four age groups were formed from the donors: young (average approximately 15 years), middle-aged (approximately 41), aged (62) and long-lived (roughly 88). To avoid experimental bias, donors of different ages were distributed randomly across sequencing lanes. The study analyzed two additional independent replicas of 1 million unique cDNA reads from the same blood draw for two donors, one aged 18 to 29 and one aged 80 or older. What the research found in general, with its limitations: Bulk unsorted PBMC profiling prevented conclusive comparison of naive and antigen-experienced compartments. Compared with the aged group, the long-lived group had more naive CD4+ T cells, fewer expanded clones and increased TCR diversity, a pattern suggesting age selection. As age increased, observed TCR beta diversity per million T cells dropped in a roughly linear way, and a significant reduction was already evident by age approximately 40. Because donor CMV infection status was unknown, age-related changes in expanded clonotypes were potentially confounded. The percentage of naive T cells measured by flow cytometry correlated strongly with observed TCR beta diversity. Estimates of total diversity based on one million sequenced T cells were considered lower bounds and underestimates.

The library came from 5' RACE. The instrument given in TCRdb is Illumina HiSeq 2500. A second PCR of about 6 to 11 cycles was performed with a sample-barcoded 5' primer and a J-beta primer mix. Each TCR beta cDNA molecule received a unique molecular identifier from a template-switch 5' adaptor carrying 12 random nucleotides. Each sample yielded at least 2.5 million CDR3-containing paired-end reads. The Mint cDNA synthesis kit, primed by a TRBC-specific oligonucleotide, was used to synthesize first-strand cDNA from all RNA. After uracil-DNA glycosylase treatment, a first 18-cycle PCR used universal primers M1SS and BC2_uni_R on all cDNA. Under the source paper's analysis protocol: For normalization, 1 million high-quality reads were randomly selected from each sample, with every read carrying a distinct molecular identifier. Reads with shared molecular identifiers were discarded instead of being binned into consensus sequences. MiTCR, set to a Q25 quality threshold and the strictest error-elimination algorithm, was used for CDR3 identification, clonotype clustering and error correction. A nonparametric unseen species model with Euler transformation was used to estimate a lower bound on total TCR beta diversity. TCRdb itself trimmed the public reads at Q25 with fastp, ran MiXCR and retained productive beta chains. For every CDR3 protein sequence, its rows merge into one entry that carries the most common genes and DNA. What appears here as the V and J calls and clone size reflects TCRdb's work, not the paper's. The sample contains about 680,000 distinct CDR3 sequences, roughly 50% of them found a single time. About a third of the sample is taken by the ten largest.

Donors were under 40 systemically healthy Caucasian individuals from Russia aged roughly 6 to 100 years. Each donor gave around 9.9 milliliters of peripheral blood, collected into EDTA-treated Vacutainer tubes. PBMCs were isolated by Ficoll-Paque density-gradient centrifugation, with at least 6 million obtained per sample. Total RNA, at least 6 micrograms per sample, was extracted from PBMCs with Trizol reagent. Naive CD45RAhigh/CD27high T cell percentages were measured by flow cytometry on a PBMC aliquot from every donor. The CDR3 goes from the cysteine to the phenylalanine over 14 residues. The only DNA kept is the CDR3, 42 bases in frame from the first base. V is reduced by 5 bases and J by 5 bases, leaving a spacing of 13 bases between them. CDR1 and CDR2 are drawn from the germline V gene (reference sequence): SEHNR, FQNEAQ.

The chain links TRBV7-9 with TRBJ1-5; D gene: possibly TRBD1, on 6 matching bases. This clonotype was obtained from a woman aged 55 to 70 in good health. The sample consisted of blood. The CDR3: CASSPGGGHQPQHF. The DNA sequence is as follows: TGTGCCAGCAGCCCAGGAGGGGGGCATCAGCCCCAGCATTTT.